The T cell receptor (beta chain) described here comes from a study of CXCR3-negative and CXCR3-positive naive CD8 T cells. Across the study: Some 150 million TRB reads were obtained overall (about 1.5 +/- 0.3 million per library).

Study-wide results and limits: A higher hydrophobicity marked the TRB CDR3s of CXCR3-positive naive cells versus CXCR3-negative naive cells.

Note on this clonotype: As yet, its antigen is unknown.

The libraries of TRB cDNA were prepared using 5' RACE with UMI labels. From its re-call of the 5' RACE reads, TCRdb lists each CDR3 protein once, without DNA. The sample table sets out around 81,000 distinct CDR3 sequences. CDR1 is DFQATT and CDR2 is SNEGSKA in the germline V gene (reference sequence). The CDR3 covers 15 residues. The TCR was taken from a human donor in good health. Some clones in this sample may be carry-over from other donors' samples. Sequenced: naive CXCR3- CD8+ T cells from blood. Noted subset: CD45RO-CCR7+CD27+CD95- naive CD8+ T cells lacking CXCR3 (TNR3-). This chain uses TRBV20-1 with TRBJ2-3; TCRdb returns TRBD2, unconfirmable since there is no DNA. The CDR3 protein is CSASWLAFSTDTQYF.